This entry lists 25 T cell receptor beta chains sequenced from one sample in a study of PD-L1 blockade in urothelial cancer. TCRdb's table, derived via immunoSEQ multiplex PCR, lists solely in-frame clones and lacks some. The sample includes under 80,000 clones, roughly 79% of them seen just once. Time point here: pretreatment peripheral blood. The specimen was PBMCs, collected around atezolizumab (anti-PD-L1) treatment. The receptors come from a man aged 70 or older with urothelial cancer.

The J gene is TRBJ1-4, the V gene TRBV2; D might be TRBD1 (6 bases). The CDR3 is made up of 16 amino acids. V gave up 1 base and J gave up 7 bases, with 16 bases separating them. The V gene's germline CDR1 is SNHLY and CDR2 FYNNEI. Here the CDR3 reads CASSEDGGNMGEKLFF. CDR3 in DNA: TGTGCCAGCAGTGAAGATGGGGGCAACATGGGTGAAAAACTGTTTTTT.

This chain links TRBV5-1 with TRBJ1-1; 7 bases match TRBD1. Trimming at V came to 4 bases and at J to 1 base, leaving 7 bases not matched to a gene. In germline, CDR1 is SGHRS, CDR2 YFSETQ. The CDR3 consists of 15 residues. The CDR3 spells CASSPTGLGNTEAFF. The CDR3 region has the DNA TGCGCCAGCAGCCCGACAGGGTTAGGGAACACTGAAGCTTTCTTT.

CDR3 bases: TGTGCCAGCAGCCAAGAGCCCGTAGGGGGCGGGGGGGCCGGGGAGCTGTTTTTT. It codes for CASSQEPVGGGGAGELFF. The gene calls are TRBV4-2 and TRBJ2-2; 9 nucleotides agree with TRBD2. From germline, CDR1 is LGHNA and CDR2 YNFKEQ. Trimming removed 0 bases from V and 6 bases from J; junction bases left unmatched: 11. This CDR3 comprises 18 residues.

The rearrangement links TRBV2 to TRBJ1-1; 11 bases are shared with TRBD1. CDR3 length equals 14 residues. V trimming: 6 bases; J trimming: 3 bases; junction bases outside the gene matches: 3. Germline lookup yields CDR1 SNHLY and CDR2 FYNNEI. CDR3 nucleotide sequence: TGTGCCAGCAGGGGGACAGGGGGGGACACTGAAGCTTTCTTT. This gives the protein CASRGTGGDTEAFF.

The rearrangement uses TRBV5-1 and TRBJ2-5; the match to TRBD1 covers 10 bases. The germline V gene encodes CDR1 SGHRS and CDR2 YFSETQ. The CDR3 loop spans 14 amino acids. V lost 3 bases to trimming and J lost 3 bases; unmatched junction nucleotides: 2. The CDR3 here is CASSSTGGEETQYF. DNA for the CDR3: TGCGCCAGCAGCTCGACAGGGGGCGAAGAGACCCAGTACTTC.

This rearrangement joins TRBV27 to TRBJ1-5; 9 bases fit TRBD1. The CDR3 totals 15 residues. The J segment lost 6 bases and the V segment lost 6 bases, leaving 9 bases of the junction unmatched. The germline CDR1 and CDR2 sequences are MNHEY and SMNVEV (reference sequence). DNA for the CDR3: TGTGCCAGCAGACCGGGACAGGGTTTTAGTCAGCCCCAGCATTTT. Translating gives CASRPGQGFSQPQHF.

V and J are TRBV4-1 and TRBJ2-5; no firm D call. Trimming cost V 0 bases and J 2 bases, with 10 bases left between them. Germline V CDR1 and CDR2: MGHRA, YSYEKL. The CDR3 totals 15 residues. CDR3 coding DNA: TGCGCCAGCAGCCAAGATCAGGCAGAGCAAGAGACCCAGTACTTC. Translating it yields CASSQDQAEQETQYF.

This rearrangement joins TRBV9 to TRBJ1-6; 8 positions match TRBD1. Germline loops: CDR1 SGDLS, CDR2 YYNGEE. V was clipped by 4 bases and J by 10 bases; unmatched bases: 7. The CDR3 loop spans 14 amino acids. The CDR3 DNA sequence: TGTGCCAGCAGCTCCCTGACAGGGGACTCACCCCTCCACTTT. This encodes CASSSLTGDSPLHF.

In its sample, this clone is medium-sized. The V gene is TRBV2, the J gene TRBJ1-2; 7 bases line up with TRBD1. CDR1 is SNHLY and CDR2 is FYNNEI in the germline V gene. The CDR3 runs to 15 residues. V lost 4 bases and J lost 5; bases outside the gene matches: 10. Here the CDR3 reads CASSADRFQLYGYTF. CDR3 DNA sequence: TGTGCCAGCAGTGCGGACAGGTTCCAATTATATGGCTACACCTTC.

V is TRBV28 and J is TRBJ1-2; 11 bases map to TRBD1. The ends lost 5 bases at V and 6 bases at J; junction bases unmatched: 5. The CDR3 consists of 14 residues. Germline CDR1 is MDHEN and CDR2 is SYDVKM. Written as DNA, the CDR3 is TGTGCCAGCAGTCCCCCGGGACAGGGGGATGGCTACACCTTC. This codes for CASSPPGQGDGYTF.

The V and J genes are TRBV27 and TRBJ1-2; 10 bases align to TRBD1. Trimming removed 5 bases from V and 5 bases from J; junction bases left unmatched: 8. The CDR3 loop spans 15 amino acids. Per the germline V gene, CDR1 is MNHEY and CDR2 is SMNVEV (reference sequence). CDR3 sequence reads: CASSISTGGRYGYTF. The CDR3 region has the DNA TGTGCCAGCAGTATCTCGACAGGGGGCCGATATGGCTACACCTTC.

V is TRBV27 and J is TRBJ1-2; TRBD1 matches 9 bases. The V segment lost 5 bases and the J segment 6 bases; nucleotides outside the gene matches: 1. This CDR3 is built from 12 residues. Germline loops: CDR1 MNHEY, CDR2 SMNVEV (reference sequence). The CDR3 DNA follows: TGTGCCAGCAGTGGGACAGGGCATGGCTACACCTTC. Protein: CASSGTGHGYTF.

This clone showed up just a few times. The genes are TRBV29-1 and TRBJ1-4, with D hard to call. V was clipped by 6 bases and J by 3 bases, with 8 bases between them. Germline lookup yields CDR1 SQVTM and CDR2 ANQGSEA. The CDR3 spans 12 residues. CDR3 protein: CSVRRANEKLFF. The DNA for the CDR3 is TGCAGCGTGAGGAGGGCTAATGAAAAACTGTTTTTT.

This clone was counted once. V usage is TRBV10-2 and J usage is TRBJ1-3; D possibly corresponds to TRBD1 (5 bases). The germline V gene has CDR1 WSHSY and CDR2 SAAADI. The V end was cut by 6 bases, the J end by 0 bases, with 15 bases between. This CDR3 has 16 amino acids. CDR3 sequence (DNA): TGCGCCAGCAGCATGGGGCGTGAGCTCTCTGGAAACACCATATATTTT. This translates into CASSMGRELSGNTIYF.

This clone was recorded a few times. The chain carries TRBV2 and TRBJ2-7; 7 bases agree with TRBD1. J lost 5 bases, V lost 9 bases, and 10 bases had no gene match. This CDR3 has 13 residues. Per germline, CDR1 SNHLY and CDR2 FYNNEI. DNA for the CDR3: TGTGCCAGTCATACCGACAGGGACCACGAGCAGTACTTC. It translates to CASHTDRDHEQYF.

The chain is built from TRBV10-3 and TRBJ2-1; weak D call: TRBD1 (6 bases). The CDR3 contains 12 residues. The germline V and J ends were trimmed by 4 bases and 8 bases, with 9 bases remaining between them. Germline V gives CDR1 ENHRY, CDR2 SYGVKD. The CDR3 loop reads CAISVQGDEQFF. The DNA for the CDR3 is TGTGCCATCAGTGTACAGGGTGATGAGCAGTTCTTC.

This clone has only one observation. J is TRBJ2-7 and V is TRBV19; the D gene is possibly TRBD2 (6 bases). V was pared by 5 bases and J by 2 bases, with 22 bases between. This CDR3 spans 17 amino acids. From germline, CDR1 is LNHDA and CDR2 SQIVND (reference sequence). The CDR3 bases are TGTGCCAGTAGTGGACTATCAGCCAACAGTTTCGCCTACGAGCAGTACTTC. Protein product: CASSGLSANSFAYEQYF. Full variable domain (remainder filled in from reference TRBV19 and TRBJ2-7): DGGITQSPKYLFRKEGQNVTLSCEQNLNHDAMYWYRQDPGQGLRLIYYSQIVNDFQKGDIAEGYSVSREKKESFPLTVTSAQKNPTAFYLCASSGLSANSFAYEQYFGPGTRLTVT.

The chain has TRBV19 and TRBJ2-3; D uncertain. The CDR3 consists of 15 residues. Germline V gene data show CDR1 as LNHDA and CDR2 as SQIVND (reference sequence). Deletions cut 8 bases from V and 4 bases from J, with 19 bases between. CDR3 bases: TGTGCCAGTCACGAAGGCGGAACCACGTCAGATACGCAGTATTTT. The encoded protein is CASHEGGTTSDTQYF.

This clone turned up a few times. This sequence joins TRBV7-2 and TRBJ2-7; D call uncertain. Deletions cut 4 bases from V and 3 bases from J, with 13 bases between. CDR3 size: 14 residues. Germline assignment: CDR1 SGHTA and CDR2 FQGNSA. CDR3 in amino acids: CASSSNSLVYEQYF. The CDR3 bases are TGTGCCAGCAGCTCCAACTCTCTGGTCTACGAGCAGTACTTC.

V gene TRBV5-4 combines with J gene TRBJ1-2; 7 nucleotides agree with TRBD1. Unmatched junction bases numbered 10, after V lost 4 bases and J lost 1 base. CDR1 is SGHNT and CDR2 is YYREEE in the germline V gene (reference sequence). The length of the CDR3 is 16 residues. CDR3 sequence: CASSLGQDRSNYGYTF. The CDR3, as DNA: TGTGCCAGCAGCCTTGGACAGGACCGAAGTAACTATGGCTACACCTTC.

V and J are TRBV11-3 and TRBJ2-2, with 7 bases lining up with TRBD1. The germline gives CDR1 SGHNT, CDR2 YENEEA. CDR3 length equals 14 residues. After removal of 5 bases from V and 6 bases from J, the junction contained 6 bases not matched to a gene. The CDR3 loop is CASSQRQGAGELFF. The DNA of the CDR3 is TGTGCCAGCAGCCAACGACAGGGCGCCGGGGAGCTGTTTTTT. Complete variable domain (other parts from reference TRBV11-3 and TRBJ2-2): EAGVVQSPRYKIIEKKQPVAFWCNPISGHNTLYWYLQNLGQGPELLIRYENEEAVDDSQLPKDRFSAERLKGVDSTLKIQPAELGDSAVYLCASSQRQGAGELFFGEGSRLTVL.

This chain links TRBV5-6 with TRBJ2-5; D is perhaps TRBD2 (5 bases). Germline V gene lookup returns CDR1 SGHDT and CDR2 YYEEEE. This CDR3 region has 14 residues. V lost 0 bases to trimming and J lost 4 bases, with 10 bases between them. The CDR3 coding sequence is TGTGCCAGCAGCTTGGGGCTAGCAGGAGAGACCCAGTACTTC. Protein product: CASSLGLAGETQYF.

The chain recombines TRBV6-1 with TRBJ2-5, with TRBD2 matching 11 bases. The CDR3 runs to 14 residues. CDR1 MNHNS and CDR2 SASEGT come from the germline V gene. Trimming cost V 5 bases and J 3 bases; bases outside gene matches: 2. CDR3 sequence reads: CASSSGLAEETQYF. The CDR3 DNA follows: TGTGCCAGCAGTTCGGGACTAGCGGAAGAGACCCAGTACTTC.

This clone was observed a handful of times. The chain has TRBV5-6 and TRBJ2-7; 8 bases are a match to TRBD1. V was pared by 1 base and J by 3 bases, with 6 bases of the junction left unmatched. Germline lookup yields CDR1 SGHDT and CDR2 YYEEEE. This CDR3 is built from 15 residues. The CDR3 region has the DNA TGTGCCAGCAGCTTGATAGGACAGGGTGACTACGAGCAGTACTTC. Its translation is CASSLIGQGDYEQYF. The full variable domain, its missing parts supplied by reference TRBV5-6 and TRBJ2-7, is DAGVTQSPTHLIKTRGQQVTLRCSPKSGHDTVSWYQQALGQGPQFIFQYYEEEERQRGNFPDRFSGHQFPNYSSELNVNALLLGDSALYLCASSLIGQGDYEQYFGPGTRLTVT.

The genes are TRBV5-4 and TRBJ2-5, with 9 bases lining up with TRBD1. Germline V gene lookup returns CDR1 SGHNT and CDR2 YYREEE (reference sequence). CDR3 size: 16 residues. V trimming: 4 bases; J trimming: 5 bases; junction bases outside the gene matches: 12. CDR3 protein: CASSQPRDRVSETQYF. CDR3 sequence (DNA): TGTGCCAGCAGCCAGCCCCGGGACAGGGTATCGGAGACCCAGTACTTC.